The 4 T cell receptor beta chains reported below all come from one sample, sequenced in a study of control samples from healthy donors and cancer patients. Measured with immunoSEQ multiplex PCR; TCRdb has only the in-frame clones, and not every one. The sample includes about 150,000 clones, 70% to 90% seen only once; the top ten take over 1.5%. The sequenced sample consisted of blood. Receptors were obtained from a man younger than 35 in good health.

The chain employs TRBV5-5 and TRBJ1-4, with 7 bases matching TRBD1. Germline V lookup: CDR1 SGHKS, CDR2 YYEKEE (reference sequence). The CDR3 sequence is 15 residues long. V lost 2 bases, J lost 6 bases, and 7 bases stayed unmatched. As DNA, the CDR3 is TGTGCCAGCAGCTTTCAGGGGGGCGCGGATGAAAAACTGTTTTTT. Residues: CASSFQGGADEKLFF.

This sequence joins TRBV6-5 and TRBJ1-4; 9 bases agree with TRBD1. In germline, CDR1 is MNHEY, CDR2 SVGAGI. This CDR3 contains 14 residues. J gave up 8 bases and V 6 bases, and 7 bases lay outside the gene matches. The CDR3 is CASSRNRGLEKLFF. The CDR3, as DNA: TGTGCCAGCAGCCGGAACAGGGGGCTGGAAAAACTGTTTTTT.

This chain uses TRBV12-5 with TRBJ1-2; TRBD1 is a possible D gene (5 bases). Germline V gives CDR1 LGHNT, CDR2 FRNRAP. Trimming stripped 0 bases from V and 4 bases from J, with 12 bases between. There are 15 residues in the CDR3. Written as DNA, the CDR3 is TGTGCTAGTGGTTTGGTGGGCACAGGAAGCTATGGCTACACCTTC. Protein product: CASGLVGTGSYGYTF. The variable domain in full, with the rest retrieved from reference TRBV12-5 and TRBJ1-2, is DARVTQTPRHKVTEMGQEVTMRCQPILGHNTVFWYRQTMMQGLELLAYFRNRAPLDDSGMPKDRFSAEMPDATLATLKIQPSEPRDSAVYFCASGLVGTGSYGYTFGSGTRLTVV.

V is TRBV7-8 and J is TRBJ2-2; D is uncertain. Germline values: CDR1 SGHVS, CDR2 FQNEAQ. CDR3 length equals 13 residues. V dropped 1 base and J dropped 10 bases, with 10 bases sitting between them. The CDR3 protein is CASSLVPLQELFF. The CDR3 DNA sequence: TGTGCCAGCAGCTTAGTTCCTCTTCAGGAGCTGTTTTTT.